This T cell receptor beta chain was documented in a study of beta chain features in type 1 diabetes. The germline gives CDR1 PRHDT, CDR2 FYEKMQ (reference sequence). The CDR3 has 16 amino acids. Trimming took 0 bases from V and 2 from J; bases not matched to a gene: 1. This clone occurred a few times. Its antigen is not known. Researchers reported sorting CD4+ naive, central memory, regulatory and stem cell-like memory cells via CD45RO/CCR7/CD25/CD127/CD95/CD27. Findings and limits, study-wide: Patients with Type 1 diabetes showed moderately but significantly shorter TCRB CDR3s in all four CD4+ subsets. A cDNA-based sequencing approach could over-represent cells with high TCR expression. Within patients, naive, central memory and Treg TCRB repertoires seemed more similar than within healthy donors.

Expressed TCRB transcripts got sequenced, as all isolated RNA was reverse transcribed. Only in-frame clones appear in the TCRdb table, and some are missing; sequencing was by immunoSEQ multiplex PCR. There are 150,000 to 180,000 clones in the sample; 10% to 13% occur only once, and roughly 0.5% lies in the top ten. The V gene is TRBV13, the J gene TRBJ2-3; TRBD2 aligns across 11 bases. Sample: central memory CD4+ T cells from blood. This TCR came from a man under 40 with type 1 diabetes. The CDR3 loop is CASSLGLAGVTDTQYF. For the CDR3, the DNA is TGTGCCAGCAGCTTAGGACTAGCGGGAGTCACAGATACGCAGTATTTT.